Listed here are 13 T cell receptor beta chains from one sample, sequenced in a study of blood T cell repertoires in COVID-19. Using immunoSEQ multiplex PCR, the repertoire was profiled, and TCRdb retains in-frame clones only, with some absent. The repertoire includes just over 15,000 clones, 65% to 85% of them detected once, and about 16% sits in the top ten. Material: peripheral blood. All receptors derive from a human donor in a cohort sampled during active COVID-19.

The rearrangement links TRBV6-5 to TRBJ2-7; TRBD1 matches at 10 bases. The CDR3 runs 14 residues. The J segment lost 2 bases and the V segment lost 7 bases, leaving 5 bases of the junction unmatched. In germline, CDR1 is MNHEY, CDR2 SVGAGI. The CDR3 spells CASTWTGGPYEQYF. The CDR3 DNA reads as TGTGCCAGCACATGGACAGGGGGTCCCTACGAGCAGTACTTC.

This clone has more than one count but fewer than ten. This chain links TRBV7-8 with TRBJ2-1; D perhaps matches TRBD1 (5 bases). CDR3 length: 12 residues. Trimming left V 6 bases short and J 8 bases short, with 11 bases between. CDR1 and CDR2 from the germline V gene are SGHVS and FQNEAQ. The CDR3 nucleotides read TGTGCCAGCAGGGCACCAGGGTATGAGCAGTTCTTC. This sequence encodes CASRAPGYEQFF.

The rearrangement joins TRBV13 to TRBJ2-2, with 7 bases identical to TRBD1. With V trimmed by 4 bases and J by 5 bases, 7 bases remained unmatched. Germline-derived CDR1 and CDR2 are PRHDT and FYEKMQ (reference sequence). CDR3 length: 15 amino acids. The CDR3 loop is CASSSDRVGTGELFF. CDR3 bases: TGTGCCAGCAGCTCAGACAGGGTCGGAACCGGGGAGCTGTTTTTT. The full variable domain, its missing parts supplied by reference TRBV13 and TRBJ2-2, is AAGVIQSPRHLIKEKRETATLKCYPIPRHDTVYWYQQGPGQDPQFLISFYEKMQSDKGSIPDRFSAQQFSDYHSELNMSSLELGDSALYFCASSSDRVGTGELFFGEGSRLTVL.

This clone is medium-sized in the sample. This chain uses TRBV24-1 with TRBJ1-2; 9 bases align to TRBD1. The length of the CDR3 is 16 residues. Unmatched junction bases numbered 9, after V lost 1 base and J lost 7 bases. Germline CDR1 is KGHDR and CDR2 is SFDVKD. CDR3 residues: CATSDFKGQGFSGYTF. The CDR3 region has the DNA TGTGCCACCAGTGATTTTAAGGGACAGGGCTTCAGTGGCTACACCTTC.

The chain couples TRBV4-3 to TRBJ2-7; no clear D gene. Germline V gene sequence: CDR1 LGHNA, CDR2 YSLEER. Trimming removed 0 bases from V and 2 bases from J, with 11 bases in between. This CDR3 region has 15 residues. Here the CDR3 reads CASSQDPRPTYEQYF. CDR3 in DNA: TGCGCCAGCAGCCAAGATCCCAGGCCCACCTACGAGCAGTACTTC.

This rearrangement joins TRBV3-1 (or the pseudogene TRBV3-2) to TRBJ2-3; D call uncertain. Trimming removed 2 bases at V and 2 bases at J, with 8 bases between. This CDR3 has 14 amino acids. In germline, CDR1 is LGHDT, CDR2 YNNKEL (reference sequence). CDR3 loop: CASSQTPSTDTQYF. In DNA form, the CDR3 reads TGTGCCAGCAGCCAAACACCTTCCACAGATACGCAGTATTTT.

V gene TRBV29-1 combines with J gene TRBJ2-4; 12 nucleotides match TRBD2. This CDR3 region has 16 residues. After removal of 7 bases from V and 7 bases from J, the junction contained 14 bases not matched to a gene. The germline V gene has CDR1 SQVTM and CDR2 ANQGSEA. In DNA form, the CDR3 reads TGCAGCGCCCTGGGACTAGCGGGCTCCCGGGGGAACATTCAGTACTTC. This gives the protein CSALGLAGSRGNIQYF. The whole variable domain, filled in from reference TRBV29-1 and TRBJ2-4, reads SAVISQKPSRDICQRGTSLTIQCQVDSQVTMMFWYRQQPGQSLTLIATANQGSEATYESGFVIDKFPISRPNLTFSTLTVSNMSPEDSSIYLCSALGLAGSRGNIQYFGAGTRLSVL.

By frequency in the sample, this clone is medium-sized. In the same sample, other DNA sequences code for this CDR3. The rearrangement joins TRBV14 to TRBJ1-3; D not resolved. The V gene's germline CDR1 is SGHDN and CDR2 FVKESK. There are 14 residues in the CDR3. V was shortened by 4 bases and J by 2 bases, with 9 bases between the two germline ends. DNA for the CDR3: TGTGCCAGCAGCCCGCTAGGCCCTGGAAACACCATATATTTT. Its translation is CASSPLGPGNTIYF.

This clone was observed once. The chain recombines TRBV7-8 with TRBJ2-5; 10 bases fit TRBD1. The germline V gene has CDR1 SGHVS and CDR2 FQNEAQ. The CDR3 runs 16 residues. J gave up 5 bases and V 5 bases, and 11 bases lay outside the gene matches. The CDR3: CASSLRRTGGWETQYF. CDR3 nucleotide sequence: TGTGCCAGCAGCCTCCGCCGGACAGGGGGATGGGAGACCCAGTACTTC.

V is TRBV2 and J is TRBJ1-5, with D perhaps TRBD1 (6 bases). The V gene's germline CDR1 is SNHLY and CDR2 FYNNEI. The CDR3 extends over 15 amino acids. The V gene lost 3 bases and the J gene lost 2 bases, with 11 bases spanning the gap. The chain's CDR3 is CASSDRGGGNQPQHF. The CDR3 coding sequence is TGTGCCAGCAGTGACAGGGGAGGGGGCAATCAGCCCCAGCATTTT.

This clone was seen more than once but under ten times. This CDR3 is CASSFGGNQPQHF. For the CDR3, the DNA is TGTGCCAGCAGTTTCGGGGGGAATCAGCCCCAGCATTTT. The chain joins TRBV12-3 or TRBV12-4 to TRBJ1-5; maybe TRBD1 (5 bases). Between the trimmed V and J ends, which lost 3 bases and 4 bases, there was a span of 7 bases. The CDR3 covers 13 residues.

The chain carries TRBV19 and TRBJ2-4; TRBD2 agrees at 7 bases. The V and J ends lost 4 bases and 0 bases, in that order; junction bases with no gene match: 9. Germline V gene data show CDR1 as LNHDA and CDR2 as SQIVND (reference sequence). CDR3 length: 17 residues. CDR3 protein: CASSSGRGLLAKNIQYF. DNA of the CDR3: TGTGCCAGTAGTAGCGGGAGAGGGCTCCTAGCCAAAAACATTCAGTACTTC.

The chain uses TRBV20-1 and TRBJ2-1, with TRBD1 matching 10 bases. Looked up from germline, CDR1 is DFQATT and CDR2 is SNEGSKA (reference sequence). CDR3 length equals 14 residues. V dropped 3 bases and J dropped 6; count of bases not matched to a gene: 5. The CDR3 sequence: CSASWDRGFNEQFF. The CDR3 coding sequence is TGCAGTGCTAGTTGGGACAGGGGTTTCAATGAGCAGTTCTTC.